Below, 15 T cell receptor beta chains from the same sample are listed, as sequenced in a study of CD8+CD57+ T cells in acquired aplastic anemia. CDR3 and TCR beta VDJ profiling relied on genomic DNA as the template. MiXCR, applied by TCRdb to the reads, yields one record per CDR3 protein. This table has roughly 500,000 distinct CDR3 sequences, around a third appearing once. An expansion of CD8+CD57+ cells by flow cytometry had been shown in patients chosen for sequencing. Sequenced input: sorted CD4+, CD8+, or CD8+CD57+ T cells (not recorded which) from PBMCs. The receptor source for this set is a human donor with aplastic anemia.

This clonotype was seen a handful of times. CDR3 coding DNA: TGCAGTGCTAGACTAGCGGGCACCAAGGAGCAGTTCTTC. Translation: CSARLAGTKEQFF. The chain recombines TRBV20-1 with TRBJ2-1; 8 nucleotides agree with TRBD2. This CDR3 comprises 13 residues. Germline V gene data show CDR1 as DFQATT and CDR2 as SNEGSKA (reference sequence). Germline trimming cut 2 bases from V and 10 bases from J; bases unmatched to any gene: 7.

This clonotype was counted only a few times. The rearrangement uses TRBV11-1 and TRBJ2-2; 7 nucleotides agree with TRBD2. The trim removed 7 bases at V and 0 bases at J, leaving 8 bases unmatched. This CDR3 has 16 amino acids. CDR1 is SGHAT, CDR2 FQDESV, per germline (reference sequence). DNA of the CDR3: TGTGCCAGCACCGACGGCAGCGGGGCGAACACCGGGGAGCTGTTTTTT. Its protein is CASTDGSGANTGELFF.

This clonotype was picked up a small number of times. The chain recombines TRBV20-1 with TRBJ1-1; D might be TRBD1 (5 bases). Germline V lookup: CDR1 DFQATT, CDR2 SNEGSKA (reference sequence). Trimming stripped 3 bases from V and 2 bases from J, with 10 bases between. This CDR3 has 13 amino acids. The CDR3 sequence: CSASGAFNTEAFF. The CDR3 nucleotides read TGCAGTGCTAGTGGGGCGTTCAACACTGAAGCTTTCTTT.

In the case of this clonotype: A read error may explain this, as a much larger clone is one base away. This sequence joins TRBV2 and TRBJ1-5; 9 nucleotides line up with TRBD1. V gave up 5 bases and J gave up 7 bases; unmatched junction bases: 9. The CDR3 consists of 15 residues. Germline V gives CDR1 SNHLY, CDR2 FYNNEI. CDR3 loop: CASSSWTGDGQPQHF. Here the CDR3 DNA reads TGTGCCAGCAGTAGTTGGACAGGGGACGGCCAGCCCCAGCATTTT.

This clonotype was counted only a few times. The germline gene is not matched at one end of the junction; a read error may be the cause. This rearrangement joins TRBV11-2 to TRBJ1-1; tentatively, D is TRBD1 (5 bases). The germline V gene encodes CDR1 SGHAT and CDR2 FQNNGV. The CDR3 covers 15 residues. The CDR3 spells CASSVEGRVVVEAFF. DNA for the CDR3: TGTGCCAGCAGCGTAGAGGGCAGGGTTGTGGTTGAAGCTTTCTTT.

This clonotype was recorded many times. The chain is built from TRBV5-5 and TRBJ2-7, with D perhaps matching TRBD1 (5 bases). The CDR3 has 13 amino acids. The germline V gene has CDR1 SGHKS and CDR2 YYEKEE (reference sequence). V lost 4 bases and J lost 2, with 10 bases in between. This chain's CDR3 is CASSKQDTYEQYF. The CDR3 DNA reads TGTGCCAGCAGCAAACAGGACACCTACGAGCAGTACTTC.

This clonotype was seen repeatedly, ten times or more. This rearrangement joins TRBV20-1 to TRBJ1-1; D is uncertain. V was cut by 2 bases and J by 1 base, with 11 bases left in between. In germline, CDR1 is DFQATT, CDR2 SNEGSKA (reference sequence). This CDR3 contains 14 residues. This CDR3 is CSARLEPTNTEAFF. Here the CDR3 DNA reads TGCAGTGCTAGATTGGAGCCCACGAACACTGAAGCTTTCTTT.

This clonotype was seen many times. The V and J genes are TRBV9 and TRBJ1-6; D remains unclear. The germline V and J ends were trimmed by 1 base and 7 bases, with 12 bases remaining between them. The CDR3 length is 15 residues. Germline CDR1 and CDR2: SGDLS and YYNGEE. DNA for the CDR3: TGTGCCAGCAGCGTAACCCCTGGTTGGAATTCACCCCTCCACTTT. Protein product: CASSVTPGWNSPLHF.

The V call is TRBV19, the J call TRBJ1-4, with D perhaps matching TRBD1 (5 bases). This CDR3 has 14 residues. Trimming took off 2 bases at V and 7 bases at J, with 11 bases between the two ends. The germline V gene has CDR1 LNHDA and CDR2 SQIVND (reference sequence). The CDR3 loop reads CASSIPGSPEKLFF. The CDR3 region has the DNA TGTGCCAGTAGTATACCAGGGTCCCCTGAAAAACTGTTTTTT. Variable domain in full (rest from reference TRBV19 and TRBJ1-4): DGGITQSPKYLFRKEGQNVTLSCEQNLNHDAMYWYRQDPGQGLRLIYYSQIVNDFQKGDIAEGYSVSREKKESFPLTVTSAQKNPTAFYLCASSIPGSPEKLFFGSGTQLSVL.

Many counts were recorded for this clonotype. CDR3 protein: CASSLRTGTNTEAFF. CDR3 bases: TGTGCCAGCAGCCTTAGGACAGGAACGAACACTGAAGCTTTCTTT. The chain links TRBV7-6 to TRBJ1-1; TRBD1 agrees at 7 bases. The junction had 7 bases not matched to a gene; V was cut back by 5 bases and J by 1 base. The CDR3 totals 15 residues. CDR1 is SGHVS, CDR2 FNYEAQ, per germline. The full variable domain, in which reference TRBV7-6 and TRBJ1-1 provide the parts outside the CDR3, is GAGVSQSPRYKVTKRGQDVALRCDPISGHVSLYWYRQALGQGPEFLTYFNYEAQQDKSGLPNDRFSAERPEGSISTLTIQRTEQRDSAMYRCASSLRTGTNTEAFFGQGTRLTVV.

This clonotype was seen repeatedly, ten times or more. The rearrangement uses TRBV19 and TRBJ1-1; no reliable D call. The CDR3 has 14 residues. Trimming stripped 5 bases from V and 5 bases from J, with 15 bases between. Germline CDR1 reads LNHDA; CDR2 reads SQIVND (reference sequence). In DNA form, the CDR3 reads TGTGCCAGTAGTGTACCGTCCCTGCGGACTGAAGCTTTCTTT. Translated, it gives CASSVPSLRTEAFF.

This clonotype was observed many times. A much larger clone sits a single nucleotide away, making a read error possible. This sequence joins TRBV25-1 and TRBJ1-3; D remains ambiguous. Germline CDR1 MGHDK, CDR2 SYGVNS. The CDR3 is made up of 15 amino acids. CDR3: CAGSRQWGSGNTIYF. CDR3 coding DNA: TGTGCCGGCAGTCGTCAGTGGGGCTCTGGAAACACCATATATTTT.

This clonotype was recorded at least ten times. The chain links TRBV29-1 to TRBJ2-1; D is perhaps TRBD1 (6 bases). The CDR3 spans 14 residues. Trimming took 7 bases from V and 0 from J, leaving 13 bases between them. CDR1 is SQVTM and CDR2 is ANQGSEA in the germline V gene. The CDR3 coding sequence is TGCAGCGCGAATGGACAGCGCTCCTACAATGAGCAGTTCTTC. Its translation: CSANGQRSYNEQFF.

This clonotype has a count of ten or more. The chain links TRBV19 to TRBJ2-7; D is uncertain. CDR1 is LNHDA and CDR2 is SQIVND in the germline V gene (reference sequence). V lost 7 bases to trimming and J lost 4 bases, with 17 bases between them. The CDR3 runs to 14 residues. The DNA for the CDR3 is TGTGCCAGTACCGTTACTCTCGGGTTTTACGAGCAGTACTTC. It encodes CASTVTLGFYEQYF. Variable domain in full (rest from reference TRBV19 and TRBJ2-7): DGGITQSPKYLFRKEGQNVTLSCEQNLNHDAMYWYRQDPGQGLRLIYYSQIVNDFQKGDIAEGYSVSREKKESFPLTVTSAQKNPTAFYLCASTVTLGFYEQYFGPGTRLTVT.

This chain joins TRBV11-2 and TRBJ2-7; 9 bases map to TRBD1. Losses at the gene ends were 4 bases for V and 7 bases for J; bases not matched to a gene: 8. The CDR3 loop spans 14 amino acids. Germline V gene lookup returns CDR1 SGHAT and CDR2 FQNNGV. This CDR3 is CASSSGTGSQEQYF. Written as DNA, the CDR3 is TGTGCCAGCAGCTCCGGGACAGGGTCGCAAGAGCAGTACTTC.